This T cell receptor beta chain was identified in a study of early T cells in non-severe SARS-CoV-2 infection. Across the study: Unsorted whole-blood RNA was sequenced in bulk, leaving chains unpaired. Overall study results and limits: VDJdb matching favored anti-spike CD8 responses, missing private and CD4 specificities.

By proportion, this clonotype is medium-sized. The antigen remains undetermined. Tagging with unique molecular identifiers was applied to individual cDNA molecules. TCRdb reprocessed the 5' RACE reads via MiXCR and lists one record per CDR3 protein. The data show around 47,000 distinct CDR3 sequences, more than 9% seen once. The sequenced sample consisted of whole blood. The TCR originated in an adult who was a healthcare worker with PCR-confirmed SARS-CoV-2 infection or an uninfected control (not recorded which).

The CDR3 coding sequence is TGTGCCAGCAGCCAACACCCAAATCAGCCCCAGCATTTT. Protein: CASSQHPNQPQHF. The V gene is TRBV14, the J gene TRBJ1-5; no firm D call. The length of the CDR3 is 13 residues. Germline lookup yields CDR1 SGHDN and CDR2 FVKESK. V gave up 2 bases and J gave up 4 bases, with 6 bases separating them.